The 22 T cell receptor beta chains in this list originate from one sample, sequenced in a study of T cells after yellow fever vaccination (dated by TCRdb to the late 2010s). The sample's treatment or condition label, in plain terms: live attenuated yellow fever vaccine strain. Preparation of the library involved 5' RACE. Data came from an Illumina HiSeq 2500. TCRdb passed the public sequencing reads through fastp at Q25 and MiXCR, retaining productive beta sequences. Rows matching on CDR3 protein sequence are summarized as one entry with the most common DNA and genes. For this sample there are 450,000 to 650,000 distinct CDR3 sequences; just over 20% appear just once. About 17% of the sample is in the top ten clones. The specimen was PBMCs, collected less than 25 days after the first yellow fever vaccination. These receptors were collected from a man aged 18-30 years who received the YFV17D yellow fever vaccine.

The rearrangement links TRBV6-2 or TRBV6-3 to TRBJ2-7; D may correspond to TRBD1 or TRBD2 (6 bases each). This CDR3 has 14 residues. V shed 4 bases and J shed 3 bases, with 13 bases lying between them. The germline V gene encodes CDR1 MNHEY and CDR2 SVGEGT. CDR3 DNA sequence: TGTGCCAGCAGTTCGTACGGGGGCTACTACGAGCAGTACGTC. Translating gives CASSSYGGYYEQYV.

This clonotype came up once. This chain joins TRBV10-3 and TRBJ2-2; 12 bases align to TRBD2. This CDR3 has 15 amino acids. Trimming cost V 5 bases and J 6 bases; bases outside gene matches: 4. Germline V lookup: CDR1 ENHRY, CDR2 SYGVKD. Here the CDR3 reads CAISLGLAGSGELFF. The CDR3 DNA sequence: TGTGCCATCAGTCTTGGACTAGCGGGGTCCGGGGAGCTGTTTTTT.

This clonotype was counted only a few times. This chain uses TRBV28 with TRBJ1-2, with unresolved D. The CDR3 is 13 amino acids. V lost 3 bases to trimming and J lost 2 bases, with 7 bases between them. Germline V gene sequence: CDR1 MDHEN, CDR2 SYDVKM. CDR3 in DNA: TGTGCCAGCAGTTTCGAACAGAACTATGGCTACACCTTC. Amino acid sequence: CASSFEQNYGYTF.

This clonotype has more than one count but fewer than ten. V gene TRBV5-1 combines with J gene TRBJ2-5; D not resolved. Germline CDR1 and CDR2: SGHRS and YFSETQ. Between the trimmed V and J ends, which lost 4 bases and 3 bases, there was a span of 16 bases. The CDR3 length is 15 residues. The CDR3 region is CASSIGTVDEETQYF. For the CDR3, the DNA is TGCGCCAGCAGCATAGGTACAGTGGACGAAGAGACCCAGTACTTC.

The chain has TRBV6-6 and TRBJ1-5; D uncertain. Germline CDR1 MNHNY, CDR2 SVGAGI (reference sequence). This CDR3 region has 12 residues. V was trimmed by 10 bases and J by 7 bases, leaving 14 bases between them. This CDR3 reads CATGSGRQPQHF. The CDR3 DNA reads TGTGCCACTGGGTCCGGTCGGCAGCCCCAGCATTTT.

This clonotype was picked up many times. The rearrangement uses TRBV12-3 or TRBV12-4 and TRBJ2-5, with D possibly being TRBD2 (5 bases). V lost 5 bases, J lost 2 bases, and 15 bases lay in between. The CDR3 consists of 15 residues. This CDR3 reads CASSGPGSVQETQYF. The CDR3 nucleotides are TGTGCCAGCAGTGGCCCGGGAAGCGTACAAGAGACCCAGTACTTC.

This clonotype has just a few counts. The V call is TRBV12-3 or TRBV12-4, the J call TRBJ2-1; tentatively, D is TRBD1 (6 bases). The CDR3 consists of 16 residues. V dropped 1 base and J dropped 1 base, with 11 bases sitting between them. CDR3 sequence: CASSLGGPASYNEQFF. In nucleotides, the CDR3 is TGTGCCAGCAGTTTAGGGGGGCCTGCTTCCTACAATGAGCAGTTCTTC.

V gene TRBV27 combines with J gene TRBJ2-2, with unresolved D. V was shortened by 3 bases and J by 0 bases, with 8 bases between the two germline ends. Germline CDR1 is MNHEY and CDR2 is SMNVEV (reference sequence). This CDR3 is built from 15 residues. The CDR3 DNA is TGTGCCAGCAGTTTCTTCGGAGCGAACACCGGGGAGCTGTTTTTT. It codes for CASSFFGANTGELFF.

CDR3 bases: TGTGCCAGCAGCGACTGGACAGGGGGAAATGAAGCTTTCTTT. Protein: CASSDWTGGNEAFF. The chain carries TRBV9 and TRBJ1-1, with TRBD1 matching over 10 bases. CDR1 and CDR2 from the germline V gene are SGDLS and YYNGEE. J gave up 7 bases and V 3 bases, and 6 bases lay outside the gene matches. This CDR3 is 14 amino acids long. The full variable domain, rest sourced from reference TRBV9 and TRBJ1-1, is DSGVTQTPKHLITATGQRVTLRCSPRSGDLSVYWYQQSLDQGLQFLIQYYNGEERAKGNILERFSAQQFPDLHSELNLSSLELGDSALYFCASSDWTGGNEAFFGQGTRLTVV.

CDR3 protein: CASKVNTGELFF. Written as DNA, the CDR3 is TGTGCCAGCAAGGTGAACACCGGGGAGCTGTTTTTT. The J gene is TRBJ2-2, the V gene TRBV6-6; D unclear. With 7 bases removed from V and 1 base from J, the gap between germline ends came to 4 bases. Germline V CDR1 and CDR2: MNHNY, SVGAGI (reference sequence). This CDR3 is built from 12 residues.

The chain employs TRBV2 and TRBJ2-3; TRBD1 might be the D (6 bases). V gave up 3 bases and J gave up 4 bases, with 8 bases separating them. The CDR3 sequence is 13 residues long. The V gene's germline CDR1 is SNHLY and CDR2 FYNNEI. The CDR3 region has the DNA TGTGCCAGCAGTGAGTGGGGGCCAGATACGCAGTATTTT. It is translated as CASSEWGPDTQYF. The full variable domain, with the rest looked up from reference TRBV2 and TRBJ2-3, is EPEVTQTPSHQVTQMGQEVILRCVPISNHLYFYWYRQILGQKVEFLVSFYNNEISEKSEIFDDQFSVERPDGSNFTLKIRSTKLEDSAMYFCASSEWGPDTQYFGPGTRLTVL.

The chain joins TRBV7-9 to TRBJ2-1; 9 nucleotides align to TRBD2. Germline V gives CDR1 SEHNR, CDR2 FQNEAQ (reference sequence). Losses at the gene ends were 2 bases for V and 4 bases for J; bases not matched to a gene: 6. The CDR3 contains 16 residues. CDR3 sequence (DNA): TGTGCCAGCAGCTTAATTAGCGGGGGAGATTACAATGAGCAGTTCTTC. Translating gives CASSLISGGDYNEQFF.

The chain couples TRBV29-1 to TRBJ1-1; 8 bases agree with TRBD1. V shed 3 bases, J shed 0 bases, and the junction held 9 bases outside the gene matches. This CDR3 has 16 amino acids. Per the germline V gene, CDR1 is SQVTM and CDR2 is ANQGSEA. CDR3 bases: TGCAGCGTTGATGGGCAGGGGGCATCATTGAACACTGAAGCTTTCTTT. Its translation: CSVDGQGASLNTEAFF.

This clonotype was detected a few times. The V gene is TRBV4-1, the J gene TRBJ2-5, with 8 nucleotides matching TRBD2. The CDR3 sequence is 14 residues long. The germline V gene has CDR1 MGHRA and CDR2 YSYEKL. Germline trimming cut 4 bases from V and 5 bases from J; bases unmatched to any gene: 6. The CDR3 region is CASSLRGAWETQYF. The CDR3 nucleotides are TGCGCCAGCAGCCTGCGGGGGGCCTGGGAGACCCAGTACTTC.

The rearrangement links TRBV6-1 to TRBJ2-7, with TRBD1 identical over 11 bases. Losses at the gene ends were 6 bases for V and 7 bases for J; bases not matched to a gene: 11. Germline V CDR1 and CDR2: MNHNS, SASEGT. There are 15 residues in the CDR3. The CDR3 DNA reads as TGTGCCAGCAGCCCGAGAGGGACAGGGGGGATAGAGCAGTACTTC. It translates to CASSPRGTGGIEQYF.

This chain joins TRBV5-5 and TRBJ2-2, with D unclear. CDR1 and CDR2 (germline): SGHKS, YYEKEE (reference sequence). The CDR3 length is 15 residues. V was pared by 4 bases and J by 8 bases, with 18 bases between. The CDR3 is CASSARGSLIGELFF. The DNA of the CDR3 is TGTGCCAGCAGCGCCCGCGGCAGCCTTATAGGGGAGCTGTTTTTT.

The V gene is TRBV5-1, the J gene TRBJ2-2, with 7 bases matching TRBD1. With 3 bases clipped from V and 5 bases from J, the junction kept 7 bases outside the gene matches. Germline V lookup: CDR1 SGHRS, CDR2 YFSETQ. The CDR3 contains 15 residues. CDR3 nucleotides: TGCGCCAGCAGCTCCTGGGACAGCCCAACCGGGGAGCTGTTTTTT. Translated, it gives CASSSWDSPTGELFF.

This sequence joins TRBV7-9 and TRBJ1-5; TRBD1 is a possible D gene (6 bases). Germline CDR1 is SEHNR and CDR2 is FQNEAQ (reference sequence). The CDR3 length is 16 residues. Trimming shortened V by 5 bases and J by 4 bases, and 18 bases separated the two germline ends. CDR3 loop: CASSLGDGGPNQPQHF. CDR3 DNA: TGTGCCAGCAGCCTCGGCGACGGGGGCCCTAATCAGCCCCAGCATTTT.

This clonotype was detected a few times. The chain links TRBV5-1 to TRBJ2-1; 10 nucleotides align to TRBD2. With V trimmed by 0 bases and J by 7 bases, 16 bases remained unmatched. Germline V lookup: CDR1 SGHRS, CDR2 YFSETQ. CDR3 size: 19 residues. The CDR3, as DNA: TGCGCCAGCAGCTTGGTTACTTTGTCTAGCGGGGGTCAGGGGAATGAGCAGTTCTTC. As protein: CASSLVTLSSGGQGNEQFF.

The chain links TRBV20-1 to TRBJ1-3; D gene uncertain. The CDR3 is 12 amino acids. CDR1 and CDR2 (germline): DFQATT, SNEGSKA (reference sequence). V was clipped by 4 bases and J by 0 bases, with 4 bases between them. CDR3 protein: CSAIPSGNTIYF. In DNA form, the CDR3 reads TGCAGTGCTATCCCCTCTGGAAACACCATATATTTT.

The V call is TRBV3-1, the J call TRBJ1-1, with TRBD1 matching over 7 bases. This CDR3 region has 13 residues. With V trimmed by 5 bases and J by 5 bases, 5 bases remained unmatched. The germline V gene has CDR1 LGHDT and CDR2 YNNKEL (reference sequence). The CDR3 nucleotides are TGTGCCAGCAGCTTCAGGGGGGAGACTGAAGCTTTCTTT. Protein product: CASSFRGETEAFF.

This clonotype was counted a few times. The chain has TRBV4-1 and TRBJ2-1; possibly TRBD1 for D (5 bases). Deletions cut 1 base from V and 8 bases from J, with 21 bases between. Germline CDR1 and CDR2: MGHRA and YSYEKL. This CDR3 has 17 amino acids. CDR3 amino acids: CASSQGFFPGSWYEQFF. The CDR3 nucleotides are TGCGCCAGCAGCCAAGGCTTTTTCCCAGGGTCATGGTATGAGCAGTTCTTC.